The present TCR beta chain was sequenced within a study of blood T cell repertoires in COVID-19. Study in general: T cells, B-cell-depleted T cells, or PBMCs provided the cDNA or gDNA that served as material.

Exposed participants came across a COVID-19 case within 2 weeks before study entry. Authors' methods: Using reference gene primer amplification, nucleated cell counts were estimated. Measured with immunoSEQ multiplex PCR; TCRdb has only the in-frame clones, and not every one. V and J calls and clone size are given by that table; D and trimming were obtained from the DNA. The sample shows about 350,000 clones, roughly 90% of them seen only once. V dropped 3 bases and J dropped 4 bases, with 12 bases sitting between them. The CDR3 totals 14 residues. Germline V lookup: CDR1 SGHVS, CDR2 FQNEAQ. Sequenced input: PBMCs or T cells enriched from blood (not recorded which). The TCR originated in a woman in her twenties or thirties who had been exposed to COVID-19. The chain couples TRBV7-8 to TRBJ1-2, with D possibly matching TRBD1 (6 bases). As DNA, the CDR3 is TGTGCCAGCAGCTTGTCACAGGGATCCTATGGCTACACCTTC. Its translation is CASSLSQGSYGYTF.